This T cell receptor (beta chain) appears in the sequencing data of a study of blood T cell repertoires in COVID-19. This CDR3 region has 16 residues. J was trimmed by 4 bases and V by 2 bases; bases with no gene match: 7. Germline CDR1 reads SGHAT; CDR2 reads FQDESV (reference sequence). Original processing methods: Counts of nucleated cells, estimated from reference gene primer amplification, were obtained. Sequencing used immunoSEQ multiplex PCR; TCRdb keeps in-frame clones, though not all of them. That table supplies the V and J calls and clone size; D and trimming were determined from the DNA. This sample has about 160,000 clones, with approximately 84% found just once.

This chain connects TRBV11-1 to TRBJ2-3; TRBD2 agrees at 9 bases. This TCR was sampled from a man aged 35 to 55 with acute or convalescent COVID-19. The sequencing sample was made of peripheral blood. The DNA of the CDR3 is TGTGCCAGCAGCTTACTTGCGGGGGGGCCAGCAGATACGCAGTATTTT. Its translation is CASSLLAGGPADTQYF.